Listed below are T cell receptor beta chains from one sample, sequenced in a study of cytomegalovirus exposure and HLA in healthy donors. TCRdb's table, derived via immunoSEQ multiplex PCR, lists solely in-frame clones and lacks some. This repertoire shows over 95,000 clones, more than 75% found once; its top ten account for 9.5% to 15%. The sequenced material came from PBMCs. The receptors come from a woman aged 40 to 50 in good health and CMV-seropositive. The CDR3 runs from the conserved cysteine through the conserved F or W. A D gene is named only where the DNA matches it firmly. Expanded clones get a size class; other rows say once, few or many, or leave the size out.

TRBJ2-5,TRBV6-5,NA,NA,TGTGCCAGCCGTGGACAGCGCCAAGAGACCCAGTACTTC,CASRGQRQETQYF
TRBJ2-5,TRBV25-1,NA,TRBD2,TGTGCCAGCAGTGAATGGAGCGGGGGGGGCCGGGAGACCCAGTACTTC,CASSEWSGGGRETQYF
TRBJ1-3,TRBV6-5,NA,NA,TGTGCCAGCAGCACAGGTTACACCATATATTTT,CASSTGYTIYF
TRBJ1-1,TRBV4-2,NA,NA,TGTGCCAGCAGCCAAGATCCCAGGGTAGGGGGGAACACTGAAGCTTTCTTT,CASSQDPRVGGNTEAFF
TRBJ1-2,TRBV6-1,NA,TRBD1,TGTGCCAGCAGAGCCAGGGGGTCCTATGGCTACACCTTC,CASRARGSYGYTF
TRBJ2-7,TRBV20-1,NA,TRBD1,TGCAGTGGGCAGGGGGCAGACGAGCAGTACTTC,CSGQGADEQYF
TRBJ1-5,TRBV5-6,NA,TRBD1,TGTGCCAGCAGCTATGGGACAGGGGGCAATCAGCCCCAGCATTTT,CASSYGTGGNQPQHF
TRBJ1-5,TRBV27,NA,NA,TGTGCCAGCAGTGGGGGGGGCGTAAATAGCAATCAGCCCCAGCATTTT,CASSGGGVNSNQPQHF
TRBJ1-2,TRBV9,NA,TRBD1,TGTGCCAGCAGCCCCGCGGGACAGGGTGAAGCCTATGGCTACACCTTC,CASSPAGQGEAYGYTF
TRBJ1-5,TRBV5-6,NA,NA,TGTGCCAGCAGCCTCATGGGGACTATCGTTCAGCCCCAGCATTTT,CASSLMGTIVQPQHF
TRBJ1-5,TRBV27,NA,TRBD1,TGTGCCAGCAGTTTGAGGTCCCAGGACAGGGGGTCGTTTAGGCAGCCCCAGCATTTT,CASSLRSQDRGSFRQPQHF
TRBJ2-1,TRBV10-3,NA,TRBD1,TGTGCCATCAACCCGACAGGGTTGATAGGTGAGCAGTTCTTC,CAINPTGLIGEQFF
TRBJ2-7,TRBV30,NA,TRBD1,TGTGCCTGGAGTGGGGACAGGCAGGGCGAGCAGTACTTC,CAWSGDRQGEQYF
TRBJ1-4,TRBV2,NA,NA,NA,CASSVARGSEKLLF
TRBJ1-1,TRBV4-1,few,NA,TGCGCCAGCAGCCAAGTCATGGCAAAAGAGGATGAAGCTTTCTTT,CASSQVMAKEDEAFF
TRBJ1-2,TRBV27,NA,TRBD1,TGTGCCAGCAGTCTCCAGGGGGCGGATGGCTACACCTTC,CASSLQGADGYTF
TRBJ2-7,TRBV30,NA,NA,TGTGCCTGGAGTCCGAGGGACTCCTACGAGCAGTACTTC,CAWSPRDSYEQYF
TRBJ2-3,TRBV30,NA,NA,TGTGCCTTCTCCCGAGGGACAGATACGCAGTATTTT,CAFSRGTDTQYF
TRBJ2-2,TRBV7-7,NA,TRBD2,TGTGCTAGCAGCCCTGGGACTAGCGGTTACACCGGGGAGCTGTTTTTT,CASSPGTSGYTGELFF
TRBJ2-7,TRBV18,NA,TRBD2,TGTGCCAGCTCACCTTGGGAGGGGTCCTACGAGCAGTACTTC,CASSPWEGSYEQYF
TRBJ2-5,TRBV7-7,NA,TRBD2,TGTGCTAGCAGCTTAGCGGGGGCAACCCAAGAGACCCAGTACTTC,CASSLAGATQETQYF
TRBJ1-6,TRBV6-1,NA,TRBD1,TGTGCCAGCAGTGAAGCGGACAGGGGCAGGGGTAATTCACCCCTCCACTTT,CASSEADRGRGNSPLHF
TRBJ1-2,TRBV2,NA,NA,TGTGCCAGCAGTGTAACCCAGGATGCCGTCTATGGCTACACCTTC,CASSVTQDAVYGYTF
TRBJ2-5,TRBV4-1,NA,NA,TGCGCCAGCAGCCAAGTAGGGCTAGCACAGACCCAGTACTTC,CASSQVGLAQTQYF
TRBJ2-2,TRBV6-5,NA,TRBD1,TGTGCCAGCACCCCGGGACAGGGTCACACCGGGGAGCTGTTTTTT,CASTPGQGHTGELFF
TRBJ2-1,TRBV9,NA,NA,TGTGCCAGCAGCGTAAAAACGGGGGGCCCTTACAATGAGCAGTTCTTC,CASSVKTGGPYNEQFF
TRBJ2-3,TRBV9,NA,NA,TGTGCCAGCAGCGTCCGGGTGGGCACAGATACGCAGTATTTT,CASSVRVGTDTQYF